These T cell receptor beta chains were read from a single sample in a study of T cell repertoires in cytomegalovirus infection. TCRdb fed the reads into MiXCR, producing one record per CDR3 protein. The sample has 680,000 or so distinct CDR3 sequences, roughly 36% seen once. Their cognate antigens are unknown. This sample comprised cultured PBMCs, obtained from culture after CMV antigen stimulation. The receptors stem from a human donor in good health (CMV status not recorded). Some clones in this sample may be carry-over from other donors' samples. Each CDR3 is given with its conserved first and last residue. Each record gives: J gene, D gene, V gene, clone size, CDR3 protein, CDR3 DNA. A D gene is named only where the DNA matches it firmly. Size is omitted from some rows. Given values are once, few, many or a class for expanded clones.

J: TRBJ1-1; D: .; V: TRBV5-6; size: few; CDR3: CASSTRRGEAFF; DNA: TGTGCCAGCAGCACCAGGCGCGGTGAAGCTTTCTTT
J: TRBJ2-5; D: .; V: TRBV7-2; size: few; CDR3: CASSLAMGRKETQYF; DNA: TGTGCCAGCAGCTTAGCAATGGGCCGAAAAGAGACCCAGTACTTC
J: TRBJ2-1; D: TRBD1; V: TRBV5-4; size: few; CDR3: CASSWGQYNEQFF; DNA: TGTGCCAGCAGCTGGGGACAGTACAATGAGCAGTTCTTC
J: TRBJ2-5; D: .; V: TRBV6-2/TRBV6-3; size: few; CDR3: CASSLTFQETQYF; DNA: TGTGCCAGCAGTCTCACGTTCCAAGAGACCCAGTACTTC
J: TRBJ1-1; D: .; V: TRBV4-1; size: .; CDR3: CASSPTFGVTEAFF; DNA: TGCGCCAGCAGCCCGACATTCGGGGTCACTGAAGCTTTCTTT
J: TRBJ1-2; D: TRBD1; V: TRBV7-6; size: .; CDR3: CASSADGTGLAGYTF; DNA: TGTGCCAGCAGCGCTGACGGGACAGGGCTTGCTGGCTACACCTTC
J: TRBJ1-3; D: .; V: TRBV28; size: .; CDR3: CASKGRGWGQQGTGNTIYF; DNA: TGTGCCAGCAAAGGGAGGGGTTGGGGTCAACAGGGAACTGGAAACACCATATATTTT
J: TRBJ2-5; D: .; V: TRBV12-3/TRBV12-4; size: .; CDR3: CASGRYQETQYF; DNA: TGTGCCAGTGGGAGGTACCAAGAGACCCAGTACTTC
J: TRBJ2-1; D: .; V: TRBV12-5; size: few; CDR3: CASGPRINEQFF; DNA: TGTGCTAGTGGCCCCAGAATCAATGAGCAGTTCTTC
J: TRBJ2-5; D: .; V: TRBV28; size: .; CDR3: CASSSPSQGRETQYF; DNA: TGTGCCAGCAGTTCCCCATCACAGGGAAGGGAGACCCAGTACTTC
J: TRBJ2-1; D: .; V: TRBV7-2; size: many; CDR3: CASSLVRFNEQFF; DNA: TGTGCCAGCAGCTTAGTTAGGTTCAATGAGCAGTTCTTC
J: TRBJ1-2; D: .; V: TRBV20-1; size: few; CDR3: CSARSGNYGYTF; DNA: TGCAGTGCTAGATCAGGGAACTATGGCTACACCTTC
J: TRBJ1-1; D: .; V: TRBV28; size: .; CDR3: CASVGAYRENTEAFF; DNA: TGTGCCAGCGTCGGCGCGTACAGGGAGAACACTGAAGCTTTCTTT
J: TRBJ2-3; D: .; V: TRBV20-1; size: few; CDR3: CSASVSGSEADTQYF; DNA: TGCAGTGCCTCAGTTAGCGGAAGCGAAGCAGATACGCAGTATTTT
J: TRBJ2-1; D: TRBD2; V: TRBV7-2; size: many; CDR3: CASSFDGGDNEQFF; DNA: TGTGCCAGCAGCTTCGACGGGGGGGACAATGAGCAGTTCTTC
J: TRBJ2-5; D: .; V: TRBV11-2; size: few; CDR3: CASSLVLGAPETQYF; DNA: TGTGCCAGCAGCTTAGTTCTGGGTGCACCGGAGACCCAGTACTTC
J: TRBJ2-7; D: TRBD2; V: TRBV6-5; size: few; CDR3: CASSYSQRESLEQYF; DNA: TGTGCCAGCAGTTACTCCCAGCGGGAGTCCCTCGAGCAGTACTTC
J: TRBJ2-2; D: TRBD1; V: TRBV6-5; size: .; CDR3: CASSFHRGPGELFF; DNA: TGTGCCAGCAGTTTTCACAGGGGGCCCGGGGAGCTGTTTTTT
J: TRBJ1-1; D: .; V: TRBV6-2/TRBV6-3; size: .; CDR3: CASSYQAGNTEAFF; DNA: TGTGCCAGCAGTTACCAGGCAGGGAACACTGAAGCTTTCTTT
J: TRBJ2-7; D: .; V: TRBV28; size: .; CDR3: CASSSGDRREQYF; DNA: TGTGCCAGCAGTTCCGGGGACCGGAGGGAGCAGTACTTC
J: TRBJ2-6; D: TRBD1; V: TRBV19; size: .; CDR3: CASSNSDRVVLTF; DNA: TGTGCCAGTAGTAACTCGGACAGGGTTGTCCTGACTTTC
J: TRBJ2-7; D: .; V: TRBV20-1; size: .; CDR3: CSAAGVYEQYF; DNA: TGCAGTGCAGCCGGGGTCTACGAGCAGTACTTC
J: TRBJ2-3; D: TRBD2; V: TRBV11-2; size: few; CDR3: CASRKTSGINTDTQYF; DNA: TGTGCCAGCAGAAAGACTAGCGGGATAAACACAGATACGCAGTATTTT
J: TRBJ1-2; D: TRBD1; V: TRBV2; size: few; CDR3: CASSVKGAGYGYTF; DNA: TGTGCCAGCAGTGTGAAGGGGGCCGGTTATGGCTACACCTTC
J: TRBJ1-2; D: .; V: TRBV12-3/TRBV12-4; size: .; CDR3: CASSRRTLPLYGYTF; DNA: TGTGCCAGCAGCAGGCGGACCTTACCTCTCTATGGCTACACCTTC
J: TRBJ1-5; D: .; V: TRBV19; size: few; CDR3: CASRVYNQPQHF; DNA: TGTGCCAGCCGGGTCTACAATCAGCCCCAGCATTTT
J: TRBJ1-2; D: .; V: TRBV5-4; size: .; CDR3: CASSLRAGKDYGYTF; DNA: TGTGCCAGCAGCTTGAGGGCAGGGAAGGACTATGGCTACACCTTC
J: TRBJ2-1; D: TRBD2; V: TRBV12-3/TRBV12-4; size: few; CDR3: CASSLLSGNYNEQFF; DNA: TGTGCCAGCAGTTTACTCAGCGGGAACTACAATGAGCAGTTCTTC
J: TRBJ1-2; D: .; V: TRBV19; size: .; CDR3: CASILHPGARDGYTF; DNA: TGTGCCAGTATCCTACACCCGGGGGCGCGGGATGGCTACACCTTC
J: TRBJ1-2; D: TRBD1; V: TRBV7-2; size: many; CDR3: CASSLPTSRQGEGYTF; DNA: TGTGCCAGCAGCTTGCCGACCTCCCGACAGGGCGAGGGCTACACCTTC
J: TRBJ2-7; D: .; V: TRBV9; size: .; CDR3: CASSVGQESSYEQYF; DNA: TGTGCCAGCAGCGTAGGACAGGAGAGCTCCTACGAGCAGTACTTC
J: TRBJ1-2; D: .; V: TRBV2; size: .; CDR3: CASSGRAGRESNYGYTF; DNA: TGTGCCAGCAGTGGGAGGGCAGGTCGGGAGAGCAACTATGGCTACACCTTC
J: TRBJ1-5; D: .; V: TRBV12-3/TRBV12-4; size: .; CDR3: CATSRTWTDEWDQPQHF; DNA: TGTGCCACGAGCAGGACTTGGACAGATGAGTGGGATCAGCCCCAGCATTTT
J: TRBJ1-5; D: TRBD1; V: TRBV12-3/TRBV12-4; size: .; CDR3: CASSGTGLLRPQHF; DNA: TGTGCCAGCAGTGGGACAGGCCTACTAAGGCCCCAGCATTTT